These T cell receptor beta chains were read from a single sample in a study of blood T cell repertoires in COVID-19. Profiled with immunoSEQ multiplex PCR; TCRdb holds only in-frame clones, not every one. The sample consists of hundreds of thousands of clones, around 89% of them appearing once. The sample was peripheral blood. Source of these receptors: a young woman with acute or convalescent COVID-19. CDR3s include the opening cysteine and the closing phenylalanine or tryptophan. The order of the fields is clone size, V gene, J gene, D gene, CDR3 protein, CDR3 DNA. A D gene is named only where the DNA matches it firmly. Expanded clones get a size class; other rows say once, few or many, or leave the size out.

abundance: -
v_gene: TRBV6-2/TRBV6-3
j_gene: TRBJ2-3
d_gene: -
CDR3aa: CASSYSRSTDTQYF
CDR3nt: TGTGCCAGCAGTTACTCGCGGTCCACAGATACGCAGTATTTT

abundance: -
v_gene: TRBV5-1
j_gene: TRBJ2-5
d_gene: TRBD1
CDR3aa: CASSTGGEETQYF
CDR3nt: TGCGCCAGCAGTACAGGGGGCGAAGAGACCCAGTACTTC

abundance: -
v_gene: TRBV12-5
j_gene: TRBJ2-2
d_gene: -
CDR3aa: CASHEGPNTGELFF
CDR3nt: TGTGCTAGTCACGAGGGCCCGAACACCGGGGAGCTGTTTTTT

abundance: -
v_gene: TRBV6-5
j_gene: TRBJ1-2
d_gene: -
CDR3aa: CASSYTQGDGYTF
CDR3nt: TGTGCCAGCAGTTACACACAGGGCGATGGCTACACCTTC

abundance: -
v_gene: TRBV2
j_gene: TRBJ1-4
d_gene: TRBD1
CDR3aa: CASSEVGQIPNEKLFF
CDR3nt: TGTGCCAGCAGTGAAGTGGGACAGATTCCTAATGAAAAACTGTTTTTT

abundance: -
v_gene: TRBV5-1
j_gene: TRBJ1-1
d_gene: -
CDR3aa: CASSLELAGQTEAFF
CDR3nt: TGCGCCAGCAGCTTGGAGTTGGCAGGGCAGACTGAAGCTTTCTTT

abundance: -
v_gene: TRBV28
j_gene: TRBJ2-6
d_gene: -
CDR3aa: CASSLRGTGANVLTF
CDR3nt: TGTGCCAGCAGTTTACGGGGGACTGGGGCCAACGTCCTGACTTTC

abundance: -
v_gene: TRBV28
j_gene: TRBJ2-7
d_gene: -
CDR3aa: CASSPRGPLNEQYF
CDR3nt: TGTGCCAGCAGTCCGCGGGGGCCCTTGAACGAGCAGTACTTC

abundance: -
v_gene: TRBV20-1
j_gene: TRBJ2-7
d_gene: -
CDR3aa: CSARAGFEQYF
CDR3nt: TGCAGTGCTAGAGCGGGGTTTGAGCAGTACTTC

abundance: -
v_gene: TRBV7-7
j_gene: TRBJ2-5
d_gene: -
CDR3aa: CASTAGTGTQYF
CDR3nt: TGTGCCAGTACGGCTGGGACTGGGACCCAGTACTTC

abundance: -
v_gene: TRBV6-5
j_gene: TRBJ2-3
d_gene: TRBD2
CDR3aa: CASRSGVAQYF
CDR3nt: TGTGCCAGCAGGAGCGGGGTTGCGCAGTATTTT

abundance: -
v_gene: TRBV3-1/TRBV3-2
j_gene: TRBJ2-7
d_gene: -
CDR3aa: CASSQVVGASYEQYF
CDR3nt: TGTGCCAGCAGCCAAGTCGTGGGGGCGTCCTACGAGCAGTACTTC

abundance: -
v_gene: TRBV30
j_gene: TRBJ2-7
d_gene: TRBD1
CDR3aa: CAWSLSRDRGYEQYF
CDR3nt: TGTGCCTGGAGCCTTTCGAGGGACAGGGGCTACGAGCAGTACTTC

abundance: -
v_gene: TRBV5-1
j_gene: TRBJ2-5
d_gene: TRBD2
CDR3aa: CASSSRGLAEETQYF
CDR3nt: TGCGCCAGCAGCTCCCGGGGACTAGCGGAAGAGACCCAGTACTTC

abundance: -
v_gene: TRBV10-2
j_gene: TRBJ1-2
d_gene: -
CDR3aa: CASSERGAWDGYTF
CDR3nt: TGCGCCAGCAGTGAACGCGGGGCTTGGGATGGCTACACCTTC

abundance: many
v_gene: TRBV19
j_gene: TRBJ1-3
d_gene: -
CDR3aa: CASRTGTPSGNTIYF
CDR3nt: TGTGCCAGCCGAACCGGGACACCCTCTGGAAACACCATATATTTT

abundance: -
v_gene: TRBV5-1
j_gene: TRBJ2-3
d_gene: -
CDR3aa: CASSFGPSTDTQYF
CDR3nt: TGCGCCAGCAGCTTTGGCCCAAGCACAGATACGCAGTATTTT

abundance: -
v_gene: TRBV9
j_gene: TRBJ1-2
d_gene: -
CDR3aa: CASSAGKSYGYTF
CDR3nt: TGTGCCAGCAGCGCAGGGAAATCGTATGGCTACACCTTC

abundance: -
v_gene: TRBV5-3
j_gene: TRBJ1-1
d_gene: TRBD1
CDR3aa: CARSKRQGSLLYTEAFF
CDR3nt: TGTGCCAGAAGCAAAAGACAGGGGTCCCTTCTATACACTGAAGCTTTCTTT

abundance: -
v_gene: TRBV6-5
j_gene: TRBJ1-3
d_gene: TRBD1
CDR3aa: CASSQGTVGGNTIYF
CDR3nt: TGTGCCAGCAGCCAAGGGACAGTTGGGGGGAACACCATATATTTT

abundance: -
v_gene: TRBV12-5
j_gene: TRBJ2-4
d_gene: TRBD1
CDR3aa: CASGFQTDRGGAKNIQYF
CDR3nt: TGTGCTAGTGGTTTCCAGACGGACAGGGGAGGAGCCAAAAACATTCAGTACTTC

abundance: once
v_gene: TRBV19
j_gene: TRBJ2-2
d_gene: -
CDR3aa: CASSIEGLTGHTGELFF
CDR3nt: TGTGCCAGTAGTATAGAGGGACTAACAGGGCACACCGGGGAGCTGTTTTTT

abundance: -
v_gene: TRBV28
j_gene: TRBJ2-7
d_gene: TRBD1
CDR3aa: CASKTGASYEQYF
CDR3nt: TGTGCCAGCAAGACAGGGGCCTCCTACGAGCAGTACTTC

abundance: -
v_gene: TRBV12-3/TRBV12-4
j_gene: TRBJ1-2
d_gene: TRBD1
CDR3aa: CASSFAGGYGYTF
CDR3nt: TGTGCCAGCAGTTTTGCAGGGGGTTATGGCTACACCTTC

abundance: -
v_gene: TRBV7-2
j_gene: TRBJ2-1
d_gene: TRBD2
CDR3aa: CASSLIAGGPNEQFF
CDR3nt: TGTGCCAGCAGCCTTATAGCGGGGGGGCCGAATGAGCAGTTCTTC

abundance: -
v_gene: TRBV2
j_gene: TRBJ1-5
d_gene: TRBD1
CDR3aa: CASSGQGDQPQHF
CDR3nt: TGTGCCAGCAGTGGCCAGGGGGACCAGCCCCAGCATTTT

abundance: -
v_gene: TRBV19
j_gene: TRBJ2-6
d_gene: TRBD1
CDR3aa: CASSFRVDRVRSGANVLTF
CDR3nt: TGTGCCAGTAGTTTTCGAGTCGACAGGGTAAGGTCTGGGGCCAACGTCCTGACTTTC

abundance: -
v_gene: TRBV4-2
j_gene: TRBJ2-1
d_gene: -
CDR3aa: CASSHPLADSSYNEQFF
CDR3nt: TGTGCCAGCAGCCATCCCCTAGCGGACAGCTCCTACAATGAGCAGTTCTTC

abundance: -
v_gene: TRBV25-1
j_gene: TRBJ2-1
d_gene: TRBD2
CDR3aa: CASMGTSGYNEQFF
CDR3nt: TGTGCCAGCATGGGAACTAGCGGCTACAATGAGCAGTTCTTC

abundance: -
v_gene: TRBV4-1
j_gene: TRBJ2-4
d_gene: -
CDR3aa: CASRSAVAKNIQYF
CDR3nt: TGCGCCAGCAGGTCGGCGGTAGCCAAAAACATTCAGTACTTC

abundance: -
v_gene: TRBV7-7
j_gene: TRBJ2-3
d_gene: -
CDR3aa: CASSLDGHTDTQYF
CDR3nt: TGTGCCAGCAGCTTAGATGGACACACAGATACGCAGTATTTT

abundance: -
v_gene: TRBV6-1
j_gene: TRBJ2-1
d_gene: TRBD2
CDR3aa: CASSEAFASMGGTNNEQFF
CDR3nt: TGTGCCAGCAGTGAAGCGTTTGCCTCAATGGGGGGGACCAACAATGAGCAGTTCTTC

abundance: -
v_gene: TRBV18
j_gene: TRBJ2-1
d_gene: -
CDR3aa: CASSPLADYNEQFF
CDR3nt: TGTGCCAGCTCACCACTGGCGGATTACAATGAGCAGTTCTTC

abundance: -
v_gene: TRBV9
j_gene: TRBJ1-2
d_gene: -
CDR3aa: CASSGGRGSGYTF
CDR3nt: TGTGCCAGCAGCGGGGGTCGAGGGAGCGGCTACACCTTC

abundance: -
v_gene: TRBV3-1/TRBV3-2
j_gene: TRBJ1-1
d_gene: -
CDR3aa: CASSYGQPNTEAFF
CDR3nt: TGTGCCAGCAGCTACGGACAGCCGAACACTGAAGCTTTCTTT

abundance: -
v_gene: TRBV5-1
j_gene: TRBJ2-6
d_gene: -
CDR3aa: CASSMTVPISSGANVLTF
CDR3nt: TGCGCCAGCAGCATGACAGTTCCGATCTCCTCTGGGGCCAACGTCCTGACTTTC

abundance: -
v_gene: TRBV3-1/TRBV3-2
j_gene: TRBJ1-1
d_gene: TRBD1
CDR3aa: CASSQGIGTVGSNTEAFF
CDR3nt: TGTGCCAGCAGCCAAGGTATCGGGACAGTAGGTAGTAACACTGAAGCTTTCTTT

abundance: -
v_gene: TRBV19
j_gene: TRBJ2-1
d_gene: -
CDR3aa: CASTFRPGDYNEQFF
CDR3nt: TGTGCCAGTACGTTCCGACCGGGAGACTACAATGAGCAGTTCTTC

abundance: -
v_gene: TRBV4-1
j_gene: TRBJ2-3
d_gene: -
CDR3aa: CASSLFPQVPGTDTQYF
CDR3nt: TGCGCCAGCAGCCTTTTCCCACAGGTCCCCGGCACAGATACGCAGTATTTT

abundance: -
v_gene: TRBV28
j_gene: TRBJ2-5
d_gene: -
CDR3aa: CASTGFETQYF
CDR3nt: TGTGCCAGCACAGGGTTTGAGACCCAGTACTTC

abundance: -
v_gene: TRBV20-1
j_gene: TRBJ2-7
d_gene: -
CDR3aa: CGSARGYEQYF
CDR3nt: TGCGGAAGTGCACGGGGCTACGAGCAGTACTTC

abundance: -
v_gene: TRBV15
j_gene: TRBJ1-4
d_gene: -
CDR3aa: CATSRAGSDNEKLFF
CDR3nt: TGTGCCACCAGCAGAGCCGGGTCGGATAATGAAAAACTGTTTTTT

abundance: -
v_gene: TRBV19
j_gene: TRBJ2-3
d_gene: -
CDR3aa: CASSGESTDTQYF
CDR3nt: TGTGCCAGTAGCGGGGAGAGCACAGATACGCAGTATTTT

abundance: -
v_gene: TRBV19
j_gene: TRBJ2-5
d_gene: -
CDR3aa: CASSTGETQYF
CDR3nt: TGTGCCAGTTCAACCGGGGAGACCCAGTACTTC

abundance: -
v_gene: TRBV5-1
j_gene: TRBJ2-1
d_gene: -
CDR3aa: CASSPTRAKEEQFF
CDR3nt: TGCGCCAGCAGCCCGACTAGGGCCAAGGAGGAGCAGTTCTTC

abundance: -
v_gene: TRBV4-1
j_gene: TRBJ2-1
d_gene: TRBD1
CDR3aa: CASSQEDRGVSYNEQFF
CDR3nt: TGCGCCAGCAGCCAAGAAGACAGGGGGGTTTCCTACAATGAGCAGTTCTTC

abundance: -
v_gene: TRBV27
j_gene: TRBJ2-1
d_gene: TRBD1
CDR3aa: CASSLPNRGEQFF
CDR3nt: TGTGCCAGCAGTTTACCGAACAGGGGTGAGCAGTTCTTC

abundance: -
v_gene: TRBV6-5
j_gene: TRBJ2-5
d_gene: TRBD2
CDR3aa: CASSSTSGGETQYF
CDR3nt: TGTGCCAGCAGTTCGACTTCGGGGGGGGAGACCCAGTACTTC

abundance: -
v_gene: TRBV20-1
j_gene: TRBJ1-6
d_gene: -
CDR3aa: CSASGGLENSPLHF
CDR3nt: TGCAGTGCTAGTGGGGGACTCGAGAATTCACCCCTCCACTTT

abundance: -
v_gene: TRBV5-1
j_gene: TRBJ1-3
d_gene: TRBD1
CDR3aa: CASSRDRRSGNTIYF
CDR3nt: TGCGCCAGCAGCCGGGACAGGAGGTCTGGAAACACCATATATTTT

abundance: -
v_gene: TRBV6-7
j_gene: TRBJ2-5
d_gene: TRBD1
CDR3aa: CARQTGDQQETQYF
CDR3nt: TGTGCCAGACAGACAGGGGACCAACAAGAGACCCAGTACTTC

abundance: -
v_gene: TRBV27
j_gene: TRBJ1-2
d_gene: TRBD1
CDR3aa: CASSPLNTGANYGYTF
CDR3nt: TGTGCCAGCAGTCCACTGAATACAGGGGCTAACTATGGCTACACCTTC

abundance: -
v_gene: TRBV9
j_gene: TRBJ1-6
d_gene: -
CDR3aa: CASSVAGGLDSPLHF
CDR3nt: TGTGCCAGCAGCGTAGCGGGCGGGCTTGATTCACCCCTCCACTTT